The clone carrying this TCR beta chain has ten or more counts. What it recognizes is unknown. The data stem from a study of prognosis after radiotherapy for stage I lung cancer. The overall study: Several developed distant metastases after radiotherapy (median about 7 months), and 15 had no significant progression. Study findings and constraints: Metastatic and non-metastatic patients reportedly diverged in TRBV and TRBJ gene usage. Among patients who developed distant metastases, Shannon entropy after stereotactic body radiation therapy was lower.

The germline V gene encodes CDR1 MNHEY and CDR2 SVGEGT. V shed 0 bases, J shed 7 bases, and the junction held 13 bases outside the gene matches. This CDR3 comprises 18 residues. Two-round multiplex PCR amplified TCR beta CDR3 from genomic DNA. First-round PCR employed TRBV- and TRBJ-specific primers for each gene. MiXCR was run by TCRdb on the multiplex PCR reads, yielding one entry per CDR3 protein. In the table there are nearly 35,000 distinct CDR3 sequences, under 35% of which are singletons. A volume of approximately 6.5 milliliters of peripheral blood was collected by draw at each of two time points.

V and J are TRBV6-2 or TRBV6-3 and TRBJ2-1; TRBD2 aligns across 9 bases. The source of this sequence is a donor over 45 with non-small cell lung cancer. The sample was PBMCs, taken before or after stereotactic body radiation therapy (not recorded which). CDR3 residues: CASSYSGLAGQGSNEQFF. Here the CDR3 DNA reads TGTGCCAGCAGTTACTCGGGCCTAGCGGGACAAGGGTCAAATGAGCAGTTCTTC.